This note documents a single T cell receptor beta chain sequence. Its antigen is unknown. No quality values exist for individual bases; no much larger clone is one base distant. These data belong to a study of post-analysis software for immune sequencing data (dated by TCRdb to the mid-2010s). Regarding the study in general: Disease courses on record covered relapsing-remitting, secondary progressive and progressive-relapsing multiple sclerosis, though some patients had no subtype annotation. The multiple sclerosis patient repertoires were compared with 11 previously published healthy control repertoires from donors aged 6 to 25 years. A subset of samples was prepared in parallel using single-end sample barcoding, then pooled and co-amplified after Illumina adapter ligation.

Library prep was done by PCR. Data came from an Illumina HiSeq 2500. To reduce PCR and sequencing biases, unique molecular identifiers were built into the TCR beta cDNA libraries. Roughly 500,000 cDNA molecules were obtained for every 1 to 10 million input T cells, so each molecule roughly corresponded to one T cell. Patient libraries were prepared and sequenced with the same protocol used for the earlier healthy control dataset. Samples belonging to the same batch were prepared together, multiplexed and sequenced on a shared HiSeq lane. Per the original workflow: Raw barcoded reads were processed with MIGEC, discarding single-read molecular identifier groups before consensus assembly and CDR3 extraction. VDJtools was used for post-analysis of the clonotype tables, and diversity was normalized by down-sampling every dataset to the size of the smallest sample. In repertoire overlap clustering, CDR3 amino acid sequences, but not nucleotide sequences, were matched to correct batch-related cross-sample contamination. TCRdb cleaned the public reads at Q25 with fastp, built clones with MiXCR and kept in-frame beta chains. When rows share a CDR3 protein, they turn into one entry using the most common DNA and genes. The V and J calls and clone size are TCRdb's, not the authors'. The sample has fewer than 850,000 distinct CDR3 sequences on record, about 32% of them singletons. In total, the top ten clones hold roughly 0.53% of the sample.

General findings and caveats noted by the study authors: The control group was slightly older than the multiple sclerosis patient group. Compared with controls, multiple sclerosis patients had significantly lower normalized Chao1 diversity, a finding suggesting substantial peripheral T-cell clonal expansion. Direct clustering with F measure showed strong co-clustering of samples prepared in the same batch, prompting a batch-effect correction. A few TRBV segments, including TRBV5-6, TRBV5-1 and TRBV20-1, were significantly more frequent in patients than controls.

To demonstrate the VDJtools post-analysis software, the study profiled TCR beta repertoires from the peripheral blood of about 13 young patients with multiple sclerosis. The multiple sclerosis patients were children and adolescents between 6 and 15 years of age. The CDR3 sequence holds 12 residues, the cysteine and phenylalanine included. The CDR3 DNA has 36 bases and is translated from base 1. The V end loses 6 bases and the J end loses 4 bases, and a stretch of 11 bases separates them. For CDR1 and CDR2, the germline V gene (reference sequence) lists DFQATT and SNEGSKA. Sequenced: blood. The sequence links TRBV20-1 to TRBJ2-3; no D segment can be confidently identified. The sequence was collected from a girl aged 5-17 years with multiple sclerosis. The sequenced DNA: TGCAGTGCGCCACAATGGGCAGATACGCAGTATTTT. Its translation reads: CSAPQWADTQYF.